The 5 T cell receptor beta chains in this list originate from one sample, sequenced in a study of shared clonotypes between healthy human individuals. Data came from immunoSEQ multiplex PCR; TCRdb stores just in-frame clones and leaves some out. The table includes over a million clones, 75% to 85% detected once. Input material: memory CD4+ T cells from PBMCs. Specified subset: CD45RA-negative fraction. These receptors all come from a man aged 18 to 35 in good health. Some clones in this sample may be carry-over from other donors' samples.

V is TRBV5-1 and J is TRBJ1-1, with D perhaps matching TRBD1 (6 bases). V gave up 6 bases and J gave up 0 bases, with 15 bases separating them. CDR1 and CDR2 (germline): SGHRS, YFSETQ. The CDR3 contains 15 residues. The CDR3 reads CASTYITGMNTEAFF. The CDR3 DNA follows: TGCGCCAGCACGTATATTACAGGGATGAACACTGAAGCTTTCTTT. Supplemented by reference TRBV5-1 and TRBJ1-1, the full variable domain reads KAGVTQTPRYLIKTRGQQVTLSCSPISGHRSVSWYQQTPGQGLQFLFEYFSETQRNKGNFPGRFSGRQFSNSRSEMNVSTLELGDSALYLCASTYITGMNTEAFFGQGTRLTVV.

The V gene is TRBV15, the J gene TRBJ2-1; a possible D gene is TRBD1 (6 bases). Trimming left V 4 bases short and J 5 bases short, with 12 bases between. Germline CDR1 and CDR2: LNHNV and YYDKDF (reference sequence). This CDR3 contains 14 residues. As DNA, the CDR3 is TGTGCCACCAGCATCACCTACAGGGACAATGAGCAGTTCTTC. Translation: CATSITYRDNEQFF.

The V gene is TRBV5-8, the J gene TRBJ2-1, with D perhaps matching TRBD2 (6 bases). V was pared by 1 base and J by 0 bases, with 8 bases between. Germline-derived CDR1 and CDR2 are SGHTS and YDEGEE. The CDR3 length is 15 residues. In nucleotides, the CDR3 is TGTGCCAGCAGCTTGACGCGGGGCTCCTACAATGAGCAGTTCTTC. This translates into CASSLTRGSYNEQFF.

The rearrangement links TRBV30 to TRBJ1-2; 9 bases match TRBD1. The CDR3 is 13 amino acids. Per the germline V gene, CDR1 is GTSNPN and CDR2 is SVGIG (reference sequence). V lost 5 bases to trimming and J lost 7 bases; unmatched junction nucleotides: 8. The CDR3 region has the DNA TGTGCCTGGGAACTAGGGGACAGGGTTGGCTACACCTTC. Protein: CAWELGDRVGYTF. Full variable domain (rest looked up from reference TRBV30 and TRBJ1-2): SQTIHQWPATLVQPVGSPLSLECTVEGTSNPNLYWYRQAAGRGLQLLFYSVGIGQISSEVPQNLSASRPQDRQFILSSKKLLLSDSGFYLCAWELGDRVGYTFGSGTRLTVV.

V is TRBV6-1 and J is TRBJ2-7, with D uncertain. The CDR3 runs 13 residues. The germline gives CDR1 MNHNS, CDR2 SASEGT. V was pared by 5 bases and J by 2 bases, with 10 bases between. CDR3 in amino acids: CASSFDLPYEQYF. CDR3 sequence (DNA): TGTGCCAGCAGTTTTGACCTACCCTACGAGCAGTACTTC.